This TCR beta chain was obtained from a study of cytomegalovirus exposure and HLA in healthy donors. Primers included in the PCR were 60 Vbeta and 13 Jbeta primers. Method: immunoSEQ multiplex PCR; TCRdb's copy keeps in-frame clones and lacks some. The data show more than 95,000 clones, around 80% seen once. Study findings and constraints: Versus the roughly 670-donor mean, an Asian-associated ancestry cluster reportedly showed fewer N-insertions in a later analysis. There were around 160 TCR beta chains listed as cytomegalovirus-associated. Segments of the TCR beta V type were, in most cases, productive about 87% or about 30% of the time in an earlier analysis. There were some V segments, including TRBV6-2 and TRBV6-3, excluded as indistinguishable.

CDR1 and CDR2 (germline): SGHNT, YYREEE (reference sequence). V was clipped by 4 bases and J by 4 bases, with 17 bases between them. The CDR3 totals 15 residues. Remarks on this clone: What it binds is unknown.

The sequence came from a female donor in good health and CMV-seronegative. This chain links TRBV5-4 with TRBJ2-5; maybe TRBD2 (6 bases). The sequencing input was PBMCs. Here the CDR3 reads CASSPTWDSTETQYF. CDR3 nucleotides: TGTGCCAGCAGCCCGACCTGGGACTCCACAGAGACCCAGTACTTC.